The clone carrying this T cell receptor beta chain has just one count. CDR3 length equals 16 residues. Germline loops: CDR1 SGDLS, CDR2 YYNGEE. J lost 7 bases, V lost 4 bases, and 9 bases had no gene match. Clones were read by immunoSEQ multiplex PCR, and TCRdb kept only the in-frame ones, dropping some. The sample contains around 19,000 clones, 91% of which appear only once. This entry comes from a study of blood T cell repertoires in COVID-19. The origin of this receptor is a man aged 70-80 years with active COVID-19. Sequencing was carried out using peripheral blood. V gene TRBV9 combines with J gene TRBJ2-2; TRBD2 matches 11 bases. CDR3 nucleotides: TGTGCCAGCAGCTTTACTAGCGGGAGATTCGTCGGGGAGCTGTTTTTT. This gives the protein CASSFTSGRFVGELFF.